These 3 T cell receptor beta chains originate from one sample sequenced in a study of regulatory T cells in long-lasting Graves disease. CDR3 regions were amplified by Arm-PCR using iRepertoire HTBI primers to build TCR beta libraries. TCRdb reanalysed the multiplex PCR reads using MiXCR and keeps one entry per CDR3 protein. This table has fewer than 600,000 distinct CDR3 sequences, under 25% appearing once. Time point denoted: persistent/refractory GD, antithyroid drugs over 5 years with positive TRAb. Scientists built the TCR library using RNA that was extracted from PBMCs. Sequenced material: peripheral blood mononuclear cells (PBMCs), taken when the disease was refractory, from a patient treated with antithyroid drugs. Source of these receptors: a female donor with Graves disease.

V usage is TRBV20-1 and J usage is TRBJ2-5; no firm D call. V gave up 6 bases and J gave up 5 bases, with 13 bases separating them. Germline assignment: CDR1 DFQATT and CDR2 SNEGSKA (reference sequence). The CDR3 runs 12 residues. The CDR3 DNA reads TGCAGTGCGCCGCCAGGCCGGGAGACCCAGTACTTC. Encoded protein: CSAPPGRETQYF.

This clonotype was counted many times. This chain connects TRBV29-1 to TRBJ1-1; a weak D match, TRBD1 (5 bases). This CDR3 comprises 11 residues. V gave up 7 bases and J gave up 2 bases, with 8 bases separating them. Germline-derived CDR1 and CDR2 are SQVTM and ANQGSEA. The CDR3 sequence: CSGQGNTEAFF. The DNA of the CDR3 is TGCAGCGGGCAGGGTAACACTGAAGCTTTCTTT.

This clonotype was seen many times. The chain combines TRBV6-1 with TRBJ1-2, with D perhaps matching TRBD1 (5 bases). There are 16 residues in the CDR3. V was clipped by 6 bases and J by 2 bases, with 19 bases between them. From germline, CDR1 is MNHNS and CDR2 SASEGT. In DNA, the CDR3 is TGTGCCAGCAGACCACCGGGGGGTACCTCCAACTATGGCTACACCTTC. It specifies CASRPPGGTSNYGYTF.